Below, one TCR beta chain is given with its context. Other DNA sequences from this sample encode an identical CDR3 as well. In the source study's methods: The authors estimated nucleated cell counts from reference gene primer amplification. Profiling relied on immunoSEQ multiplex PCR, and the TCRdb table lists in-frame clones only, not all of them. V and J calls and clone size are those listed in that table; D and trimming were worked out from the DNA. The table has 100,000 to 150,000 clones, around four fifths seen once. The entry originates in a study of blood T cell repertoires in COVID-19. In the study overall: Donors in the United States, Italy and Spain gave samples during acute or convalescent COVID-19. The analysed material was cDNA or gDNA that came from T cells, B-cell-depleted T cells, or PBMCs.

The sequenced sample was peripheral blood. The TCR sequence derives from a man in his sixties with acute or convalescent COVID-19.

The CDR3 DNA follows: TGTGCCAGCAGCGGGACAGGGCAAGAGACCCAGTACTTC. This encodes CASSGTGQETQYF. This chain connects TRBV2 to TRBJ2-5, with TRBD1 identical over 9 bases. The V gene's germline CDR1 is SNHLY and CDR2 FYNNEI. The CDR3 extends over 13 amino acids. V was clipped by 6 bases and J by 2 bases; unmatched bases: 1.